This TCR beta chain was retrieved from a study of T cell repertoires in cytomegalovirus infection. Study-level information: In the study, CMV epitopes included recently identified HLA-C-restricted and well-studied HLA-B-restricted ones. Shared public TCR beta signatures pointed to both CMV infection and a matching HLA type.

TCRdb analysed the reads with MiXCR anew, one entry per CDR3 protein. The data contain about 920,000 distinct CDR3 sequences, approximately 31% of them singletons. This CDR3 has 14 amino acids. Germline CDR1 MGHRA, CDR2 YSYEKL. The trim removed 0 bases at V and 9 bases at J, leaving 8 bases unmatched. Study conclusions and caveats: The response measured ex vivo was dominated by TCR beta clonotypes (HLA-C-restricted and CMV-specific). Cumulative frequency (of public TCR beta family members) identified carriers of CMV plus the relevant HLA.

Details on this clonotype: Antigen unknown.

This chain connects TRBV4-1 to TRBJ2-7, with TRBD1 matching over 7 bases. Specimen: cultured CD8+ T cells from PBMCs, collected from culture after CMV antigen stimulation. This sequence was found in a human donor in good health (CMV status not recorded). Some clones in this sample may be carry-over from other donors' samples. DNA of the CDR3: TGCGCCAGCAGCCAAGATCCGACAGGGATCTGGCAGTACTTC. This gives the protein CASSQDPTGIWQYF.